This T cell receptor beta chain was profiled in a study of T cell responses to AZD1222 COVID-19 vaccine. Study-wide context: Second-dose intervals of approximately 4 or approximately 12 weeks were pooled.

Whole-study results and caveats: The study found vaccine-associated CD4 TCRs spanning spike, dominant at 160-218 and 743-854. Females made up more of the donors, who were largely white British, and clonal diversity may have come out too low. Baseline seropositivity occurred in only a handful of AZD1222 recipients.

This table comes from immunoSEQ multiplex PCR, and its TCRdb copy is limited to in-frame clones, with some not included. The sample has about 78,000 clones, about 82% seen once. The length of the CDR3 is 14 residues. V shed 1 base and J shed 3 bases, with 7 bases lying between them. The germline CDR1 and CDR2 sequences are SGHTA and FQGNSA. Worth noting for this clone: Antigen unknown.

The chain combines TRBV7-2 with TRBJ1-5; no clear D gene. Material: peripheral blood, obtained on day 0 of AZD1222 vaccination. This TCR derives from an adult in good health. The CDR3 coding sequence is TGTGCCAGCAGCTTAGTCAGTTTCAATCAGCCCCAGCATTTT. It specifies CASSLVSFNQPQHF.